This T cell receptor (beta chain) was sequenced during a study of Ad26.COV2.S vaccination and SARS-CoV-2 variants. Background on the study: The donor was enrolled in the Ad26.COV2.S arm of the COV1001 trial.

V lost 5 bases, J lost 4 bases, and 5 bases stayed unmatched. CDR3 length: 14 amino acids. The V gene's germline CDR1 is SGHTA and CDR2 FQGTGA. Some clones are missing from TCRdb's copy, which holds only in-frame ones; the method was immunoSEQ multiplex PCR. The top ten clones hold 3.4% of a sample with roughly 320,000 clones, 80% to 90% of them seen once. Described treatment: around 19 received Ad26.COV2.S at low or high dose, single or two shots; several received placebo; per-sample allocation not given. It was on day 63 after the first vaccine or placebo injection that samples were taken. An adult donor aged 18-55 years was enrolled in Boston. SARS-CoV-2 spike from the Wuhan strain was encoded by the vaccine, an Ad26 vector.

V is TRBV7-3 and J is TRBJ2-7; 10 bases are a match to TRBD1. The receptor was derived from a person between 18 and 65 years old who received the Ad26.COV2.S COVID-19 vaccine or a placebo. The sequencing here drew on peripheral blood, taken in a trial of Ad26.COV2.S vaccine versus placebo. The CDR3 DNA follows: TGTGCCAGCAGCCCGACAGGGGGCGGGTACGAGCAGTACTTC. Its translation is CASSPTGGGYEQYF.